In its sample, the clone carrying this T cell receptor beta chain was seen a few times. The data originate from a study of blood T cell repertoires in COVID-19. Study overall: PBMCs, B-cell-depleted T cells, or T cells were the source of the cDNA or gDNA that made up the material.

Authors' analysis steps: Estimated nucleated cell counts came from reference gene primer amplification. Data came from immunoSEQ multiplex PCR; TCRdb stores just in-frame clones and leaves some out. Clone size and the V and J calls come from that table; the DNA yielded D and trimming. The top ten clones hold 29% of a sample with some 140,000 clones, about 80% of them seen once. In germline, CDR1 is LNHDA, CDR2 SQIVND (reference sequence). V was cut by 8 bases and J by 4 bases, with 8 bases left in between. The CDR3 is made up of 11 amino acids. The sample consisted of peripheral blood. The chain links TRBV19 to TRBJ1-2, with D hard to call. The origin of this receptor is a woman aged 55-70 years with acute or convalescent COVID-19. The CDR3 coding sequence is TGTGCCAGTTCGCAGTTCTATGGCTACACCTTC. Residues: CASSQFYGYTF.